This T cell receptor beta chain was sequenced during a study of siplizumab effects on memory and regulatory T cells. Comment on this clone: Its antigen is not identified.

Roughly 100,000 TCR templates underwent assay in each sample. This table comes from immunoSEQ multiplex PCR, and its TCRdb copy is limited to in-frame clones, with some not included. The data contain 80,000 to 130,000 clones, approximately 90% of them singletons. Study observations and caveats: The apparent diversity of naive T cells exceeded that of memory cells, and naive T cells seemed to make a major contribution to the alloresponse. Unstimulated subsets accounted for the mapping of only a minor share of the clones that were alloreactive.

The TCR was taken from a human donor in good health. The sample consisted of Tregs sorted from blood.

CDR3 protein: CASSIAGAETQYF. In nucleotides, the CDR3 is TGTGCCAGTAGTATAGCAGGGGCAGAGACCCAGTACTTC. The chain links TRBV19 to TRBJ2-5; a possible D gene is TRBD1 (6 bases). V lost 1 base and J lost 4, with 7 bases in between. Germline CDR1 and CDR2: LNHDA and SQIVND (reference sequence). The CDR3 runs to 13 residues.